These 4 T cell receptor beta chains came from one sample sequenced in a study of Graves' ophthalmopathy and Graves' hyperthyroidism. Amplification targeted the TCR beta CDR3 regions, with RNA transcripts as the source material. After a first-round RT-PCR with HTBI primers, a second-round multiplex PCR was run. TCRdb analysed the multiplex PCR reads with MiXCR anew, one entry per CDR3 protein. The sample records 350,000 to 450,000 distinct CDR3 sequences, about 18% being singletons. Sequenced sample: peripheral blood. The receptors originated from a woman aged 18-29 years with Graves' ophthalmopathy.

This clonotype was observed at least ten times. The chain uses TRBV6-5 and TRBJ2-5, with D unclear. CDR3 length: 13 residues. The V end lost 1 base, the J end lost 0 bases, and 3 bases lay between the germline ends. Germline V gives CDR1 MNHEY, CDR2 SVGAGI. The CDR3 DNA sequence: TGTGCCAGCAGTTACTTACACCAAGAGACCCAGTACTTC. It translates to CASSYLHQETQYF.

In this sample, this clonotype turned up many times. The J gene is TRBJ2-4, the V gene TRBV6-1; D not resolved. Germline CDR1 reads MNHNS; CDR2 reads SASEGT. The CDR3 sequence is 15 residues long. Trimming cost V 7 bases and J 0 bases, with 13 bases left between them. CDR3 DNA: TGTGCCAGCACTGCACTGACACTAGCCAAAAACATTCAGTACTTC. Protein: CASTALTLAKNIQYF.

In its sample, this clonotype was seen many times. The chain joins TRBV15 to TRBJ2-7; 7 nucleotides agree with TRBD2. The V segment lost 1 base and the J segment 2 bases; nucleotides outside the gene matches: 2. Per the germline V gene, CDR1 is LNHNV and CDR2 is YYDKDF (reference sequence). The CDR3 length is 14 residues. CDR3 sequence reads: CATSRVGRAYEQYF. CDR3 nucleotide sequence: TGTGCCACCAGCAGAGTGGGGAGGGCCTACGAGCAGTACTTC.

This clonotype was counted ten times or more. V gene TRBV24-1 combines with J gene TRBJ2-7; unclear D gene. CDR3 length equals 13 residues. Germline V CDR1 and CDR2: KGHDR, SFDVKD. V was pared by 3 bases and J by 0 bases, with 5 bases between. CDR3 residues: CATSDPPSYEQYF. CDR3 sequence (DNA): TGTGCCACCAGTGATCCACCCTCCTACGAGCAGTACTTC.